This passage covers 6 T cell receptor beta chains from one sample sequenced in a study of cytomegalovirus exposure and HLA in healthy donors. PCR primers comprised 60 Vbeta and 13 Jbeta primers. Only in-frame clones appear in the TCRdb table, and some are missing; sequencing was by immunoSEQ multiplex PCR. The sample has 170,000 or so clones, roughly 79% seen once. The source material was PBMCs. These TCRs come from a male donor in good health and CMV-seronegative.

V is TRBV19 and J is TRBJ2-3; 7 nucleotides align to TRBD2. The germline V gene encodes CDR1 LNHDA and CDR2 SQIVND (reference sequence). The CDR3 length is 14 residues. The trim removed 8 bases at V and 4 bases at J, leaving 9 bases unmatched. The CDR3 loop reads CASRFGGTADTQYF. In DNA, the CDR3 is TGTGCCAGTCGTTTCGGGGGGACTGCAGATACGCAGTATTTT.

This chain uses TRBV30 with TRBJ1-6; 9 nucleotides align to TRBD1. V was pared by 4 bases and J by 10 bases, with 11 bases of the junction left unmatched. The CDR3 contains 15 residues. Germline CDR1 GTSNPN, CDR2 SVGIG (reference sequence). This chain's CDR3 is CAWTVTGQGWSPLHF. The CDR3 DNA reads TGTGCCTGGACCGTCACGGGACAGGGTTGGTCACCCCTCCACTTT.

The rearrangement uses TRBV28 and TRBJ1-5; D is unresolved. Germline V CDR1 and CDR2: MDHEN, SYDVKM. The V and J ends lost 6 bases and 9 bases respectively, with 9 bases between them. The CDR3 spans 11 residues. The CDR3 spells CASSPRGPQHF. The CDR3 DNA is TGTGCCAGCAGCCCGCGGGGGCCCCAGCATTTT.

The chain links TRBV4-1 to TRBJ1-2; no reliable D call. This CDR3 has 13 residues. V lost 0 bases and J lost 7, with 9 bases in between. Germline values: CDR1 MGHRA, CDR2 YSYEKL. CDR3 nucleotide sequence: TGCGCCAGCAGCCAAGATCGACGGAGTGGCTACACCTTC. Amino acids: CASSQDRRSGYTF.

In this sample, this clone turned up a few times. J is TRBJ1-6 and V is TRBV6-6; D is unclear. Germline V CDR1 and CDR2: MNHNY, SVGAGI (reference sequence). Trimming took off 2 bases at V and 7 bases at J, with 12 bases between the two ends. The CDR3 length is 15 residues. The CDR3 reads CASSYLSPTNSPLHF. The CDR3 DNA reads as TGTGCCAGCAGTTACCTGAGTCCTACGAATTCACCCCTCCACTTT.

The chain carries TRBV6-5 and TRBJ2-1; no reliable D call. V lost 7 bases, J lost 9 bases, and 10 bases lay in between. The V gene's germline CDR1 is MNHEY and CDR2 SVGAGI. This CDR3 contains 11 residues. The CDR3 DNA follows: TGTGCCAGCATAGCCCGAGGTGAGCAGTTCTTC. It translates to CASIARGEQFF.